This paragraph covers one T cell receptor beta chain sequence. J was trimmed by 5 bases and V by 1 base; bases with no gene match: 10. Germline CDR1 is SGHRS and CDR2 is YFSETQ. This CDR3 spans 17 amino acids. Measured with immunoSEQ multiplex PCR; TCRdb has only the in-frame clones, and not every one. This table has approximately 87,000 clones, approximately 90% appearing once. The sample originates from a study of T cell changes during pregnancy in multiple sclerosis. This rearrangement joins TRBV5-1 to TRBJ2-3; 10 bases line up with TRBD2. Sequenced material: CD4+ T cells from peripheral blood mononuclear cells, taken in the second trimester of pregnancy. This clonotype was sampled from a female donor with multiple sclerosis, enrolled in a pregnancy study. CDR3 residues: CASSLLASGRRGDTQYF. CDR3 nucleotides: TGCGCCAGCAGCTTGCTTGCTAGCGGGAGAAGAGGAGATACGCAGTATTTT.